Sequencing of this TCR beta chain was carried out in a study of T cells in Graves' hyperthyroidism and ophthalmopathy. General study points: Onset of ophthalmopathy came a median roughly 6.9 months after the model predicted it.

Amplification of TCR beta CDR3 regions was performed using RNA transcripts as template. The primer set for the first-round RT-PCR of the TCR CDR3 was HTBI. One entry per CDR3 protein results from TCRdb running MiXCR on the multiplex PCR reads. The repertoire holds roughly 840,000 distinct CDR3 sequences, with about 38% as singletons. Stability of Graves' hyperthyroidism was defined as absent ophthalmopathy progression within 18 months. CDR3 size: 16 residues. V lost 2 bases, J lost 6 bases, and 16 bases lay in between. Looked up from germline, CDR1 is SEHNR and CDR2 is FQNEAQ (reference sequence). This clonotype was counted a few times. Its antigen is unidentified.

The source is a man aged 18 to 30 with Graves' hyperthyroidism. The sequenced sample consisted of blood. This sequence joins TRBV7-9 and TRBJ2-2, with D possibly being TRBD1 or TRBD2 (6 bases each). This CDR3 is CASSLSGGLGPGELFF. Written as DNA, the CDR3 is TGTGCCAGCAGCTTAAGTGGGGGGCTCGGACCCGGGGAGCTGTTTTTT.